One sample yielded the 25 T cell receptor beta chains listed below, sequenced in a study of post-analysis software for immune sequencing data. Regarding the study as a whole: Comparison of patients with controls showed a handful of TRBV segments more frequent in patients, TRBV5-6, TRBV5-1 and TRBV20-1 among them.

No antigen is known for these receptors. Researchers reported that TCR beta cDNA libraries carried unique molecular identifiers. TCRdb re-analysed the PCR reads in MiXCR, keeping a single row per CDR3 protein. The profile shows some 190,000 distinct CDR3 sequences, over 25% of them singletons. Sequencing used blood. The receptors derive from a girl aged 2-17 years with multiple sclerosis.

The chain is built from TRBV7-9 and TRBJ1-6; possibly TRBD1 for D (6 bases). From germline, CDR1 is SEHNR and CDR2 FQNEAQ (reference sequence). The CDR3 is 15 amino acids. V was cut by 8 bases and J by 6 bases, with 17 bases left in between. The CDR3 nucleotides read TGTGCCAGCGTTCCGGGGGCGGGGACTAATTCACCCCTCCACTTT. Its protein is CASVPGAGTNSPLHF.

This clonotype was detected ten times or more. The gene calls are TRBV12-3 or TRBV12-4 and TRBJ1-2; no definite D call. The CDR3 totals 13 residues. Trimming left V 8 bases short and J 8 bases short, with 18 bases between. The CDR3 bases are TGTGCCAGCTCCTCCCCATGGCACTTCGGCTACACCTTC. Protein: CASSSPWHFGYTF.

This clonotype was observed a handful of times. The chain uses TRBV12-3 or TRBV12-4 and TRBJ1-2; TRBD1 might be the D (5 bases). There are 13 residues in the CDR3. V gave up 6 bases and J gave up 6 bases, with 14 bases separating them. The CDR3 bases are TGTGCCAGCAGGACCCGGGGGAGTCATGGCTACACCTTC. Its protein is CASRTRGSHGYTF.

The V call is TRBV15, the J call TRBJ2-3; D is unresolved. Trimming pared 0 bases from V and 6 bases from J, leaving 10 bases between. The CDR3 length is 14 residues. Germline CDR1 and CDR2: LNHNV and YYDKDF (reference sequence). The CDR3 DNA reads as TGTGCCACCAGCAGAGATTTTAGAAGGGATACGCAGTATTTT. Amino acid sequence: CATSRDFRRDTQYF.

Note on this clonotype: This may be a read error, as it is one base from a much larger clone. V is TRBV12-3 or TRBV12-4 and J is TRBJ2-1, with D perhaps matching TRBD1 or TRBD2 (5 bases each). The CDR3 loop spans 11 amino acids. The V end lost 6 bases, the J end lost 10 bases, and 10 bases lay between the germline ends. The CDR3 DNA reads as TGTGCCAGCAGGGGACGACGGGAGCAGTTCTTC. It is translated as CASRGRREQFF.

The sample holds many counts of this clonotype. The V and J genes are TRBV7-9 and TRBJ2-5; D gene ambiguous. From germline, CDR1 is SEHNR and CDR2 FQNEAQ (reference sequence). V shed 3 bases and J shed 4 bases, with 9 bases lying between them. The CDR3 sequence is 13 residues long. This CDR3 reads CASSFDPAETQYF. The CDR3 nucleotides are TGTGCCAGCAGCTTCGACCCGGCAGAGACCCAGTACTTC.

This clonotype has a count of ten or more. V usage is TRBV20-1 and J usage is TRBJ2-3; D is perhaps TRBD1 (5 bases). The V gene lost 8 bases and the J gene lost 1 base, with 13 bases spanning the gap. The germline V gene has CDR1 DFQATT and CDR2 SNEGSKA (reference sequence). CDR3 length: 13 amino acids. Here the CDR3 DNA reads TGCAGTCTAAGGGGCAGTGGCACAGATACGCAGTATTTT. Translating gives CSLRGSGTDTQYF.

This clonotype was picked up many times. This chain links TRBV24-1 with TRBJ2-1, with D perhaps TRBD1 (5 bases). The V end lost 5 bases, the J end lost 5 bases, and 12 bases lay between the germline ends. The CDR3 sequence is 14 residues long. CDR1 is KGHDR and CDR2 is SFDVKD in the germline V gene. The CDR3 region has the DNA TGTGCCACCAGTGGGCTGACAGCGAACAATGAGCAGTTCTTC. Translation: CATSGLTANNEQFF.

The chain employs TRBV6-2 or TRBV6-3 and TRBJ1-5; 8 bases are shared with TRBD1. This CDR3 is built from 14 residues. Germline values: CDR1 MNHEY, CDR2 SVGEGT. V was pared by 7 bases and J by 1 base, with 3 bases of the junction left unmatched. The CDR3 DNA reads TGTGCCAGCACCCGGGACAGGAGCAATCAGCCCCAGCATTTT. It encodes CASTRDRSNQPQHF.

Only a few counts were recorded for this clonotype. The junction differs from germline at one of its ends, possibly a read error. The chain uses TRBV18 and TRBJ2-1, with D possibly being TRBD1 (6 bases). CDR3 size: 15 residues. Germline lookup yields CDR1 KGHSH and CDR2 LQKENI. In DNA, the CDR3 is TGTGCCAGCCCACCCGGGACACGACCCTACAATGAGCAGTTCTTC. Encoded protein: CASPPGTRPYNEQFF.

The V gene is TRBV20-1, the J gene TRBJ1-2, with D perhaps TRBD1 (5 bases). The germline V gene encodes CDR1 DFQATT and CDR2 SNEGSKA (reference sequence). The CDR3 length is 14 residues. V gave up 4 bases and J gave up 5 bases, with 17 bases separating them. The CDR3 sequence: CSATRGEGRYGYTF. CDR3 in DNA: TGCAGTGCTACCCGGGGGGAGGGTCGTTATGGCTACACCTTC.

Regarding this clonotype: This could be a read error, since a much larger clone is one nucleotide away. The chain combines TRBV20-1 with TRBJ2-5; TRBD2 aligns across 10 bases. In germline, CDR1 is DFQATT, CDR2 SNEGSKA (reference sequence). CDR3 length: 13 amino acids. The CDR3 DNA is TGCGGTGCCGGGCTAGCGGGAGTGGAGACCCAGTACTTC. Translating gives CGAGLAGVETQYF.

This clonotype was observed at least ten times. The rearrangement joins TRBV20-1 to TRBJ2-7; 8 positions agree with TRBD2. V gave up 3 bases and J gave up 1 base; unmatched junction bases: 8. The germline V gene has CDR1 DFQATT and CDR2 SNEGSKA (reference sequence). The CDR3 has 15 residues. CDR3 nucleotide sequence: TGCAGTGCTAGGGATAGCGGGGAGTTTTCCTACGAGCAGTACTTC. Translating gives CSARDSGEFSYEQYF.

This clonotype has a handful of counts. This rearrangement joins TRBV20-1 to TRBJ1-5, with D tentatively TRBD1 (5 bases). Trimming took off 0 bases at V and 7 bases at J, with 19 bases between the two ends. CDR3 length equals 16 residues. Germline assignment: CDR1 DFQATT and CDR2 SNEGSKA (reference sequence). The CDR3 DNA follows: TGCAGTGCTAGAGATCGCAGGGCCGGAGGGAGACAGCCCCAGCATTTT. Protein sequence: CSARDRRAGGRQPQHF.

The rearrangement uses TRBV28 and TRBJ1-5; 7 bases are a match to TRBD1. CDR1 MDHEN and CDR2 SYDVKM come from the germline V gene. Trimming removed 5 bases from V and 9 bases from J; junction bases left unmatched: 10. The CDR3 spans 14 residues. CDR3 loop: CASSPYRGWRPQHF. The CDR3, as DNA: TGTGCCAGCAGTCCCTACAGGGGCTGGCGGCCCCAGCATTTT.

About this clonotype itself: A much more abundant neighbour one base away suggests this may be a read error. This sequence joins TRBV5-1 and TRBJ2-1, with D possibly matching TRBD2 (7 bases). Germline CDR1 is SGHRS and CDR2 is YFSETQ. The CDR3 has 16 amino acids. V was cut by 0 bases and J by 0 bases, with 10 bases left in between. CDR3 region: CASSLVGGASYNEQFF. CDR3 nucleotide sequence: TGCGCCAGCAGCTTGGTGGGGGGGGCCTCCTACAATGAGCAGTTCTTC.

A remark on this clonotype: A read error is possible here, since a much larger clone lies one base away. The rearrangement links TRBV28 to TRBJ2-7; D not resolved. Germline V gene data show CDR1 as MDHEN and CDR2 as SYDVKM. This CDR3 spans 15 amino acids. The CDR3 sequence: CAGSLIGDITYEQYF. The CDR3 nucleotides are TGTGCCGGCAGTTTAATTGGCGACATCACCTACGAGCAGTACTTC.

On this clonotype: A read error may explain this, as a much larger clone is one base away. The genes are TRBV20-1 and TRBJ2-6; tentative D call: TRBD1 (5 bases). The germline V gene has CDR1 DFQATT and CDR2 SNEGSKA (reference sequence). CDR3 size: 14 residues. The CDR3 DNA reads as TGCAGTACCCTAGACCCCTCTGGGGCTAACGTCCTGACTTTC. Amino acid sequence: CSTLDPSGANVLTF.

This clonotype was observed a few times. The chain is built from TRBV3-1 and TRBJ2-4; D possibly uses TRBD1 or TRBD2 (6 bases each). CDR1 and CDR2 (germline): LGHDT, YNNKEL (reference sequence). V was clipped by 1 base and J by 2 bases, with 15 bases between them. The CDR3 length is 17 residues. DNA of the CDR3: TGTGCCAGCAGCCAAGTGGGGGGCGCGGGGTCCAAAAACATTCAGTACTTC. It is translated as CASSQVGGAGSKNIQYF.

About this clonotype itself: A much larger clone lies a single base off, so this may be a read error. The CDR3: CASSFSDRIPYEQYF. CDR3 sequence (DNA): TGTGCCAGCAGTTTTTCCGACAGGATCCCGTACGAGCAGTACTTC. The chain recombines TRBV28 with TRBJ2-7, with a weak D call TRBD1 (6 bases). Per germline, CDR1 MDHEN and CDR2 SYDVKM. The length of the CDR3 is 15 residues. Trimming took off 3 bases at V and 4 bases at J, with 16 bases between the two ends.

This clonotype was seen ten or more times. The rearrangement links TRBV5-1 to TRBJ2-5; D unresolved. Trimming removed 4 bases from V and 1 base from J, with 5 bases in between. This CDR3 has 12 amino acids. Germline V CDR1 and CDR2: SGHRS, YFSETQ. CDR3 sequence: CASSTSQETQYF. DNA of the CDR3: TGCGCCAGCAGCACCTCCCAAGAGACCCAGTACTTC.

The gene calls are TRBV5-6 and TRBJ2-1; TRBD2 matches 12 bases. The J segment lost 1 base and the V segment lost 0 bases, leaving 2 bases of the junction unmatched. This CDR3 has 17 residues. Germline lookup yields CDR1 SGHDT and CDR2 YYEEEE. The CDR3 region is CASSLVTSGRSYNEQFF. In DNA form, the CDR3 reads TGTGCCAGCAGCTTGGTTACTAGCGGGAGGTCCTACAATGAGCAGTTCTTC. The full variable domain, with the rest looked up from reference TRBV5-6 and TRBJ2-1, is DAGVTQSPTHLIKTRGQQVTLRCSPKSGHDTVSWYQQALGQGPQFIFQYYEEEERQRGNFPDRFSGHQFPNYSSELNVNALLLGDSALYLCASSLVTSGRSYNEQFFGPGTRLTVL.

The chain has TRBV30 and TRBJ2-5; no clear D gene. This CDR3 contains 15 residues. Trimming pared 8 bases from V and 11 bases from J, leaving 30 bases between. Germline-derived CDR1 and CDR2 are GTSNPN and SVGIG (reference sequence). The CDR3 DNA is TGTGCCACCCAAGAGCTAGGAAAGACCTACAATGAGCAGTACTTC. Residues: CATQELGKTYNEQYF.

This clonotype was seen at least ten times. The V and J genes are TRBV28 and TRBJ2-5; 7 positions agree with TRBD2. Germline-derived CDR1 and CDR2 are MDHEN and SYDVKM. V lost 2 bases to trimming and J lost 4 bases; unmatched junction nucleotides: 10. CDR3 size: 16 residues. Here the CDR3 DNA reads TGTGCCAGCAGTTTAGGCGGCGGGAGAGGTCGAGAGACCCAGTACTTC. Translated, it gives CASSLGGGRGRETQYF.

This chain connects TRBV12-5 to TRBJ1-1, with D hard to call. V lost 9 bases and J lost 3, with 14 bases in between. CDR1 is LGHNT and CDR2 is FRNRAP in the germline V gene. This CDR3 contains 13 residues. The CDR3 here is CASGPQGYTEAFF. The CDR3 coding sequence is TGTGCTAGCGGGCCGCAAGGGTACACTGAAGCTTTCTTT.